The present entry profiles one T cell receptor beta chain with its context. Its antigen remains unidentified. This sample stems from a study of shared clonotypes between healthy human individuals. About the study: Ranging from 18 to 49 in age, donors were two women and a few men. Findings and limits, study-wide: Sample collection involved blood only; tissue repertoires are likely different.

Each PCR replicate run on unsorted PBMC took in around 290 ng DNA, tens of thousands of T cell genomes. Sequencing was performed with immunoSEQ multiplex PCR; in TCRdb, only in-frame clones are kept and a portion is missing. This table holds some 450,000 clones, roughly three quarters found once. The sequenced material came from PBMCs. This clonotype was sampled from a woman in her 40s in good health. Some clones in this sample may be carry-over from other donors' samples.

CDR3 nucleotides: TGTGCCACGGAGCCCTCTGGGGCCAACGTCCTGACTTTC. It yields the protein CATEPSGANVLTF. The rearrangement links TRBV6-1 to TRBJ2-6; D unresolved. The CDR3 extends over 13 amino acids. Looked up from germline, CDR1 is MNHNS and CDR2 is SASEGT. The V and J ends lost 10 bases and 0 bases respectively, with 7 bases between them.